This T cell receptor (beta chain) was recorded in a study of blood T cell repertoires in COVID-19. The CDR3 totals 12 residues. The V and J ends lost 3 bases and 5 bases, in that order; junction bases with no gene match: 3. Germline V gene lookup returns CDR1 DFQATT and CDR2 SNEGSKA (reference sequence). Profiling relied on immunoSEQ multiplex PCR, and the TCRdb table lists in-frame clones only, not all of them. The sample records 300,000 to 400,000 clones, about 86% being singletons. The sequencing input was PBMCs or T cells enriched from blood (not recorded which). V and J are TRBV20-1 and TRBJ2-7, with 8 positions matching TRBD1. The receptor's source is a woman in her thirties or forties with acute COVID-19. Here the CDR3 DNA reads TGCAGTGCTAGTAAGACAGGGGACGAGCAGTACTTC. Its protein is CSASKTGDEQYF.